Below are 27 T cell receptor beta chains sequenced from a single sample in a study of OX40 agonist ivuxolimab in advanced cancers. Measured with immunoSEQ multiplex PCR; TCRdb has only the in-frame clones, and not every one. Of under 35,000 clones detected, 65% to 85% appear once; the ten largest clones hold 20% to 25%. Here the sequenced sample was CD4+ or CD8+ T cells sorted from blood, taken in a trial of the OX40 agonist ivuxolimab. These receptors came from an adult with an advanced solid tumor such as melanoma, head and neck, liver or kidney cancer.

The chain has TRBV21-1 and TRBJ1-1. TRBV21-1 is designated a pseudogene. This CDR3 spans 14 amino acids. CDR3 in DNA: TGTGCCAGCAGCAAAGTTGGCGGGGACACTGAAGCTTTCTTT. Translated, it gives CASSKVGGDTEAFF.

This sequence joins TRBV9 and TRBJ2-2; TRBD2 aligns across 7 bases. CDR1 is SGDLS, CDR2 YYNGEE, per germline. V trimming: 0 bases; J trimming: 4 bases; junction bases outside the gene matches: 3. This CDR3 comprises 15 residues. CDR3 DNA sequence: TGTGCCAGCAGCGTAGGGACTAGTAGCACCGGGGAGCTGTTTTTT. Translated, it gives CASSVGTSSTGELFF.

The chain has TRBV27 and TRBJ1-1; D is undetermined. In germline, CDR1 is MNHEY, CDR2 SMNVEV (reference sequence). The CDR3 loop spans 12 amino acids. Trimming took 8 bases from V and 0 from J, leaving 7 bases between them. CDR3 DNA: TGTGCCAGCGGCAATATGAACACTGAAGCTTTCTTT. Translation: CASGNMNTEAFF.

This clone was seen just once. The rearrangement joins TRBV11-2 to TRBJ1-1; D is possibly TRBD1 (5 bases). Trimming pared 5 bases from V and 4 bases from J, leaving 20 bases between. Germline V gene lookup returns CDR1 SGHAT and CDR2 FQNNGV. The CDR3 contains 16 residues. The CDR3, as DNA: TGTGCCAGCAGCGTCTACATGTTAGGGGATGGCACTGAAGCTTTCTTT. Protein: CASSVYMLGDGTEAFF.

The J gene is TRBJ2-7, the V gene TRBV5-4; no firm D call. In germline, CDR1 is SGHNT, CDR2 YYREEE (reference sequence). The CDR3 totals 13 residues. Trimming stripped 2 bases from V and 1 base from J, with 7 bases between. The CDR3 coding sequence is TGTGCCAGCAGCTTCCTCGAGTCCTACGAGCAGTACTTC. It encodes CASSFLESYEQYF.

In this sample, this clone turned up once. The V call is TRBV9, the J call TRBJ2-1, with D possibly being TRBD2 (6 bases). The length of the CDR3 is 14 residues. Trimming took 4 bases from V and 5 from J, leaving 13 bases between them. Germline loops: CDR1 SGDLS, CDR2 YYNGEE. CDR3 protein: CASSNRDSHNEQFF. The CDR3, as DNA: TGTGCCAGCAGCAACCGGGACTCTCACAATGAGCAGTTCTTC.

This chain links TRBV29-1 with TRBJ2-1; 7 positions match TRBD2. CDR3 length: 14 residues. The ends lost 3 bases at V and 5 bases at J; junction bases unmatched: 7. Germline lookup yields CDR1 SQVTM and CDR2 ANQGSEA. CDR3 residues: CSVDSLAEDNEQFF. For the CDR3, the DNA is TGCAGCGTTGATAGTCTAGCGGAGGACAATGAGCAGTTCTTC.

This chain uses TRBV7-9 with TRBJ2-7; no clear D gene. Per the germline V gene, CDR1 is SEHNR and CDR2 is FQNEAQ (reference sequence). Trimming shortened V by 4 bases and J by 2 bases, and 21 bases separated the two germline ends. CDR3 size: 17 residues. CDR3 in amino acids: CASSSPPRYVGPYEQYF. CDR3 in DNA: TGTGCCAGCAGCTCCCCCCCCCGGTATGTGGGTCCCTACGAGCAGTACTTC.

The rearrangement links TRBV4-3 to TRBJ2-3, with TRBD2 identical over 8 bases. The germline V gene has CDR1 LGHNA and CDR2 YSLEER. The CDR3 has 16 amino acids. V shed 1 base and J 1 base; nucleotides not matched to a gene: 4. Here the CDR3 DNA reads TGCGCCAGCAGCCAAGCGCCAGCGGGGGGCACAGATACGCAGTATTTT. The encoded protein is CASSQAPAGGTDTQYF.

The chain joins TRBV7-2 to TRBJ2-3, with 7 bases fitting TRBD2. The germline V gene has CDR1 SGHTA and CDR2 FQGNSA. V lost 3 bases and J lost 3; bases outside the gene matches: 6. The CDR3 extends over 15 amino acids. This CDR3 is CASSLAPRGTDTQYF. The CDR3 DNA follows: TGTGCCAGCAGCTTGGCGCCGCGGGGGACAGATACGCAGTATTTT.

The CDR3: CASGTGLYTYEQYF. CDR3 nucleotides: TGTGCCAGTGGGACGGGACTTTACACCTACGAGCAGTACTTC. The chain uses TRBV19 and TRBJ2-7, with D possibly TRBD2 on 6 matching bases. This CDR3 is 14 amino acids long. Trimming stripped 8 bases from V and 2 bases from J, with 16 bases between. From germline, CDR1 is LNHDA and CDR2 SQIVND (reference sequence).

The rearrangement joins TRBV6-5 to TRBJ1-1, with D unresolved. Germline values: CDR1 MNHEY, CDR2 SVGAGI. The CDR3 has 13 amino acids. Between the trimmed V and J ends, which lost 2 bases and 8 bases, there was a span of 12 bases. CDR3 DNA sequence: TGTGCCAGCAGTTACGGGCAGAATAAAGAAGCTTTCTTT. It encodes CASSYGQNKEAFF.

This clone was found once. V is TRBV28 and J is TRBJ1-1; D unclear. V gave up 6 bases and J gave up 3 bases, with 11 bases separating them. Germline-derived CDR1 and CDR2 are MDHEN and SYDVKM. This CDR3 is built from 13 residues. The CDR3 here is CASSKRPDTEAFF. CDR3 sequence (DNA): TGTGCCAGCAGCAAGAGGCCCGACACTGAAGCTTTCTTT.

The gene calls are TRBV4-1 and TRBJ2-2; 8 bases match TRBD2. Germline-derived CDR1 and CDR2 are MGHRA and YSYEKL. The trim removed 1 base at V and 3 bases at J, leaving 7 bases unmatched. The CDR3 is made up of 17 amino acids. Here the CDR3 reads CASSQGAGGAYTGELFF. In nucleotides, the CDR3 is TGCGCCAGCAGCCAAGGGGCGGGGGGCGCTTACACCGGGGAGCTGTTTTTT.

This clone has a handful of counts. The CDR3 DNA reads as TGCGCCAGCAGCCAAGATGAGTCAGGGGCGATAAACTATGGCTACACCTTC. It translates to CASSQDESGAINYGYTF. V and J are TRBV4-3 and TRBJ1-2; D is possibly TRBD1 (6 bases). Looked up from germline, CDR1 is LGHNA and CDR2 is YSLEER. V gave up 0 bases and J gave up 2 bases, with 16 bases separating them. The length of the CDR3 is 17 residues.

This chain uses TRBV7-9 with TRBJ1-5; 11 bases align to TRBD1. The CDR3 contains 16 residues. Germline V gives CDR1 SEHNR, CDR2 FQNEAQ (reference sequence). The J segment lost 4 bases and the V segment lost 0 bases, leaving 2 bases of the junction unmatched. The CDR3 sequence: CASSLAGTGGNQPQHF. Written as DNA, the CDR3 is TGTGCCAGCAGCTTAGCCGGGACAGGGGGAAATCAGCCCCAGCATTTT.

This chain uses TRBV11-2 with TRBJ2-7, with 8 positions matching TRBD2. Trimming took 6 bases from V and 4 from J; bases not matched to a gene: 8. Germline CDR1 SGHAT, CDR2 FQNNGV. CDR3 size: 14 residues. CDR3 DNA sequence: TGTGCCAGCAGTACGGGACTAGGGGATTACGAGCAGTACTTC. It specifies CASSTGLGDYEQYF. Together with reference TRBV11-2 and TRBJ2-7, the CDR3 gives the full variable domain: EAGVAQSPRYKIIEKRQSVAFWCNPISGHATLYWYQQILGQGPKLLIQFQNNGVVDDSQLPKDRFSAERLKGVDSTLKIQPAKLEDSAVYLCASSTGLGDYEQYFGPGTRLTVT.

The rearrangement uses TRBV4-3 and TRBJ2-1; 15 positions agree with TRBD2. CDR3 length: 20 amino acids. From germline, CDR1 is LGHNA and CDR2 YSLEER. The ends lost 1 base at V and 2 bases at J; junction bases unmatched: 9. CDR3 DNA: TGCGCCAGCAGCCAAGGACCCGGGACTAGCGGGGGGATAACCTACAATGAGCAGTTCTTC. Residues: CASSQGPGTSGGITYNEQFF.

The chain is built from TRBV18 and TRBJ2-1; TRBD1 or TRBD2 may be the D gene (5 bases each). CDR3 length: 17 residues. Trimming cost V 3 bases and J 7 bases, with 22 bases left between them. Germline V gene sequence: CDR1 KGHSH, CDR2 LQKENI. The chain's CDR3 is CASSPDRDGGYRNEQFF. Here the CDR3 DNA reads TGTGCCAGCTCACCCGACCGGGACGGAGGATATCGGAATGAGCAGTTCTTC.

CDR3 sequence (DNA): TGTGCCAGCAGTCTCCGGCTAGCGGGACCCGAGCAGTACTTC. Its translation is CASSLRLAGPEQYF. The rearrangement uses TRBV27 and TRBJ2-7, with 9 nucleotides matching TRBD2. J lost 6 bases, V lost 5 bases, and 8 bases had no gene match. The CDR3 loop spans 14 amino acids. Germline V gene lookup returns CDR1 MNHEY and CDR2 SMNVEV (reference sequence).

The V and J genes are TRBV29-1 and TRBJ1-2; 9 nucleotides line up with TRBD1. Germline V gene data show CDR1 as SQVTM and CDR2 as ANQGSEA. The J segment lost 8 bases and the V segment lost 2 bases, leaving 9 bases of the junction unmatched. The CDR3 contains 14 residues. Here the CDR3 DNA reads TGCAGCGTTGAACCGGACAGGGGAATCTACGGCTACACCTTC. Protein: CSVEPDRGIYGYTF.

The chain recombines TRBV9 with TRBJ1-3, with TRBD1 matching over 9 bases. The germline V gene encodes CDR1 SGDLS and CDR2 YYNGEE. The CDR3 has 19 residues. J lost 0 bases, V lost 6 bases, and 16 bases had no gene match. The CDR3 sequence: CASNPGTGIRGDSGNTIYF. The CDR3 nucleotides read TGTGCCAGCAACCCCGGGACAGGGATCCGCGGAGACTCTGGAAACACCATATATTTT.

This clone was counted only a few times. In DNA, the CDR3 is TGTGCCAGCAGCGTAGAGGACGGCCCCAATGAAAAACTGTTTTTT. As protein: CASSVEDGPNEKLFF. The genes are TRBV9 and TRBJ1-4; D gene uncertain. Trimming pared 0 bases from V and 5 bases from J, leaving 11 bases between. The CDR3 loop spans 15 amino acids. Looked up from germline, CDR1 is SGDLS and CDR2 is YYNGEE.

The chain couples TRBV11-3 to TRBJ2-1; D not resolved. Per the germline V gene, CDR1 is SGHNT and CDR2 is YENEEA. With 1 base removed from V and 10 bases from J, the gap between germline ends came to 5 bases. The CDR3 spans 11 residues. CDR3: CASSLGGEQFF. In DNA, the CDR3 is TGTGCCAGCAGCTTAGGTGGGGAGCAGTTCTTC.

This chain links TRBV15 with TRBJ1-6; 7 positions agree with TRBD1. Germline lookup yields CDR1 LNHNV and CDR2 YYDKDF (reference sequence). V was clipped by 1 base and J by 6 bases; unmatched bases: 3. This CDR3 contains 15 residues. The CDR3 sequence is CATSRGDSRNSPLHF. CDR3 DNA: TGTGCCACCAGCAGAGGGGACAGCCGTAATTCACCCCTCCACTTT.

CDR3 loop: CASSYPSSYEQYF. CDR3 sequence (DNA): TGTGCCAGCAGTTATCCTAGCTCCTACGAGCAGTACTTC. The V call is TRBV6-5, the J call TRBJ2-7; D is undetermined. The CDR3 has 13 residues. The germline V and J ends were trimmed by 3 bases and 0 bases, with 6 bases remaining between them. Germline lookup yields CDR1 MNHEY and CDR2 SVGAGI.

This sequence joins TRBV19 and TRBJ1-2; D is uncertain. Trimming shortened V by 5 bases and J by 4 bases, and 17 bases separated the two germline ends. CDR3 length equals 15 residues. Germline lookup yields CDR1 LNHDA and CDR2 SQIVND (reference sequence). The CDR3 protein is CASSPPGQAVYGYTF. CDR3 coding DNA: TGTGCCAGTAGTCCCCCCGGTCAGGCTGTCTATGGCTACACCTTC.